This section outlines one TCR beta chain sequence together with its context. TCRdb's table, derived via immunoSEQ multiplex PCR, lists solely in-frame clones and lacks some. The sample lists about 48,000 clones, 88% seen once, with over 0.95% in the top ten. These data are taken from a study of T cell changes during pregnancy in multiple sclerosis. CDR1 and CDR2 from the germline V gene are MDHEN and SYDVKM. This CDR3 is built from 16 residues. The trim removed 4 bases at V and 6 bases at J, leaving 11 bases unmatched. This sequence was found in a female donor with multiple sclerosis, enrolled in a pregnancy study. The starting material was CD4+ T cells from peripheral blood mononuclear cells, obtained in the second trimester of pregnancy. V usage is TRBV28 and J usage is TRBJ2-1; 8 nucleotides agree with TRBD2. The CDR3 coding sequence is TGTGCCAGCAGTTCCGGGAGTAGCGGGGATTTCAATGAGCAGTTCTTC. Translated, it gives CASSSGSSGDFNEQFF.